This T cell receptor beta chain appears in the sequencing data of a study of blood T cell repertoires in COVID-19 (dated by TCRdb to 2018 to 2020). Turning to the overall study: The collaborator samples originated in the United States, Italy and Spain and spanned the acute and convalescent phases of COVID-19. The sample metadata nearly always contained a de-identified subject ID, COVID-19 status, age in years and sex. Subjects who had been exposed to COVID-19, were actively infected with it, or had recovered from it provided the deeply sampled blood TCRbeta repertoires that made up the dataset. The repertoires were made available in a free public database intended to serve as a resource for research on the immune response to SARS-CoV-2. Where available, HLA class I and class II types were obtained from metadata supplied by the sample provider rather than from assay-based typing. The samples were drawn from the first 160 participants of the ongoing ImmuneRACE study and from over 950 subjects provided by 6 global collaborators. The material from the prospective study consisted of cDNA or gDNA derived from T cells, B-cell-depleted T cells, or PBMCs. The full study reports these points: The quantity of clinical and demographic metadata differed by source and by participant and was supplied without curation.

TCRbeta CDR3 regions were amplified from genomic DNA by means of the immunoSEQ Assay, a bias-controlled multiplex PCR. The paper's data handling went like this. The number of nucleated cells in each sample was estimated by amplification of reference gene primers within the assay. To quantify the absolute abundance of each unique TCRbeta CDR3 rearrangement, sequence reads were collapsed and filtered. For each sample, productive Simpson clonality was calculated as the square root of Simpson's diversity index across productive rearrangements. TCRdb obtained this table from immuneACCESS and retained in-frame rearrangements with V and J assigned. These tables miss some clones; where compared with another copy, unresolved V genes account for less than half of the shortfall, and the remainder is unexplained. D and trimming were read from the DNA, whereas the V and J calls and clone size are those reported in that table. The sample profile shows 250,000 to 350,000 clones; about 91% of them were found once. The ten top clones hold about an eighth of the sample.

Remarks on this clone: Its antigen is currently not known. There are no base qualities to consult, and no much larger clone falls within one base.

Collaborating institutions collected whole blood in K2EDTA tubes following their own protocols. For TCRbeta analysis, collaborators shipped samples as frozen whole blood, isolated PBMCs, or DNA extracted from either of those sample types. The sequencing input was peripheral blood. The sequence came from a woman aged 60-70 years with acute or convalescent COVID-19.

The nucleotide sequence reads as follows: TGTGCCAGCAGTACCGGGACAGGAAGGAACGAGCAGTACTTC. It specifies CASSTGTGRNEQYF. The chain was built from TRBV6-2 or TRBV6-3 and TRBJ2-7; TRBD1 aligns with 8 central bases. Its CDR3 holds 14 amino acids, cysteine through phenylalanine. Just the 42-base CDR3 DNA is kept, in frame starting at base 1. CDR1 MNHEY and CDR2 SVGEGT are derived from the germline V gene. V ends up 5 bases short and J 5 bases short, with an unmatched junction base count of 8.